The present T cell receptor (beta chain) was sequenced within a study of CD8 T cells in Susac syndrome. CDR3 length: 13 amino acids. Germline V CDR1 and CDR2: LGHDT, YNNKEL (reference sequence). Trimming shortened V by 4 bases and J by 5 bases, and 11 bases separated the two germline ends. After extraction with the RNeasy kit, about 0.45 to 1 ug of the RNA was reverse transcribed using random hexamers. Amplification of TCR beta CDR3 across 54 Vbeta and 13 Jbeta was performed with immunoSEQ multiplex PCR. TCRdb analysed the immunoSEQ multiplex PCR reads with MiXCR anew, one entry per CDR3 protein. Found here are 120,000 or so distinct CDR3 sequences, roughly 94% of them singletons; the top ten hold around 0.12%. This clonotype appeared once. The antigen is undetermined. Whole-study findings and limits: The study recognized that the number of individuals in its TCR sequencing and HLA analysis was relatively small.

High-throughput TCR beta sequencing covered peripheral CD8+ and CD4+ T cells. Control patients had untreated stable or active relapsing-remitting multiple sclerosis by revised McDonald criteria. Sequenced input: CD4+ T cells from PBMCs. The clonotype comes from a human donor with multiple sclerosis. V is TRBV3-1 and J is TRBJ1-1; D not resolved. Here the CDR3 DNA reads TGTGCCAGCAGCCGGGGAGGGAGGACTGAAGCTTTCTTT. Its translation: CASSRGGRTEAFF.